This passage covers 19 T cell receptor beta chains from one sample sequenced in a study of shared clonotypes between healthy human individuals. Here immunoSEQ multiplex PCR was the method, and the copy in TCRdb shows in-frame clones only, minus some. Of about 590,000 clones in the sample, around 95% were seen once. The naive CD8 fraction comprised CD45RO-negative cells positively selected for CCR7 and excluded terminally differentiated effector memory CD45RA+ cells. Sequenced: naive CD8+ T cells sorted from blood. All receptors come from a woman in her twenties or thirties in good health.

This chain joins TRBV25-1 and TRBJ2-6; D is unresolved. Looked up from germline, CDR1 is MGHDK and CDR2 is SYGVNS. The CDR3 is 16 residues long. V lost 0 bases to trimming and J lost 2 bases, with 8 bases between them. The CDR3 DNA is TGTGCCAGCAGTGAATATGCGGCCCCTGGGGCCAACGTCCTGACTTTC. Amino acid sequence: CASSEYAAPGANVLTF.

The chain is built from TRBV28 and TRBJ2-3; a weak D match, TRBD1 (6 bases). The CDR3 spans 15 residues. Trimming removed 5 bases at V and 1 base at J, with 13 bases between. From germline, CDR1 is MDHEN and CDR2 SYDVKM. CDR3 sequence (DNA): TGTGCCAGCAGTGCTCAGGGGATGGGCACAGATACGCAGTATTTT. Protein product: CASSAQGMGTDTQYF.

The CDR3: CASSRPETGFDEQFF. The CDR3 DNA sequence: TGTGCCAGTAGCCGACCGGAGACAGGGTTTGATGAGCAGTTCTTC. This rearrangement joins TRBV19 to TRBJ2-1; the match to TRBD1 covers 7 bases. Germline CDR1 and CDR2: LNHDA and SQIVND (reference sequence). The V segment lost 6 bases and the J segment 8 bases; nucleotides outside the gene matches: 13. This CDR3 is built from 15 residues.

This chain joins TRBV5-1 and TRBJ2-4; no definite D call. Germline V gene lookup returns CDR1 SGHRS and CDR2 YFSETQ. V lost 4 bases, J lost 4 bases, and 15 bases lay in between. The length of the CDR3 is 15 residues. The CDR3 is CASSEHIGPKNIQYF. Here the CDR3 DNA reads TGCGCCAGCAGCGAACACATAGGGCCGAAAAACATTCAGTACTTC. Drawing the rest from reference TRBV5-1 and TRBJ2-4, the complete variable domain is KAGVTQTPRYLIKTRGQQVTLSCSPISGHRSVSWYQQTPGQGLQFLFEYFSETQRNKGNFPGRFSGRQFSNSRSEMNVSTLELGDSALYLCASSEHIGPKNIQYFGAGTRLSVL.

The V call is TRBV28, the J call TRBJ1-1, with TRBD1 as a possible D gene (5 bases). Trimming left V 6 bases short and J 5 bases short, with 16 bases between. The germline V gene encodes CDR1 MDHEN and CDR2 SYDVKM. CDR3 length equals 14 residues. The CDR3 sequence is CASSSSQGRTEAFF. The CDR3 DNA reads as TGTGCCAGCAGCTCTTCGCAGGGAAGAACTGAAGCTTTCTTT.

CDR3 sequence: CASRPGLSTDTQYF. CDR3 in DNA: TGTGCCAGCAGGCCAGGGTTGAGCACAGATACGCAGTATTTT. The chain carries TRBV27 and TRBJ2-3, with D possibly being TRBD1 (5 bases). The CDR3 extends over 14 amino acids. V lost 6 bases and J lost 0, with 10 bases in between. The germline V gene encodes CDR1 MNHEY and CDR2 SMNVEV (reference sequence).

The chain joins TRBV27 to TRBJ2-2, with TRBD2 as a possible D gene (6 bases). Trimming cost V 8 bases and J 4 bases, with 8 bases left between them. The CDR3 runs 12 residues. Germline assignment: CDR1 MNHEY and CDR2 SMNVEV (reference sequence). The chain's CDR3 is CASGGFTGELFF. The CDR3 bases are TGTGCCAGCGGAGGGTTCACCGGGGAGCTGTTTTTT.

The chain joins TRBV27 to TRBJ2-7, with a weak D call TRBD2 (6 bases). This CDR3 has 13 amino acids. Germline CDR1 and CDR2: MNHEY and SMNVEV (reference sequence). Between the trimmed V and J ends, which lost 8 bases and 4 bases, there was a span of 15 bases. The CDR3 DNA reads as TGTGCCAGCGGGCCGGGACTTACTTACGAGCAGTACTTC. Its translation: CASGPGLTYEQYF.

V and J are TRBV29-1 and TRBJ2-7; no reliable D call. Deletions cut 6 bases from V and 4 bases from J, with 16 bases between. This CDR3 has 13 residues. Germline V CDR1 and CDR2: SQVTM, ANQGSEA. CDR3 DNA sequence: TGCAGCGTAATTAGCAAAACGGGTTACGAGCAGTACTTC. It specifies CSVISKTGYEQYF.

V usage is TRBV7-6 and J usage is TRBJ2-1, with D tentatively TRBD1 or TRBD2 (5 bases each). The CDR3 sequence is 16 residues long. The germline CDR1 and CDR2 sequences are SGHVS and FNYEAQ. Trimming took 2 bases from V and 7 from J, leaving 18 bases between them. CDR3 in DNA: TGTGCCAGCAGCTTATGGTACAGGATGAGGGAGAATGAGCAGTTCTTC. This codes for CASSLWYRMRENEQFF.

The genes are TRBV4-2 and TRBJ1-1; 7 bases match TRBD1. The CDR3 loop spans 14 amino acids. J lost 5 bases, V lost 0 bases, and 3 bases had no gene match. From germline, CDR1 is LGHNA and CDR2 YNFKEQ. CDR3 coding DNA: TGTGCCAGCAGCCAAGAAGGGGGCTGGACTGAAGCTTTCTTT. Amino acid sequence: CASSQEGGWTEAFF.

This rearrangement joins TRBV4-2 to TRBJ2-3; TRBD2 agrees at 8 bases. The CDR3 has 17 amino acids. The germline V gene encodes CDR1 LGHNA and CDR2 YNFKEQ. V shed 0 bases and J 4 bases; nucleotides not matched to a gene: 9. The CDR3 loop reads CASSQEGTRLFPDTQYF. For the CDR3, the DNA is TGTGCCAGCAGCCAAGAGGGGACTAGATTATTTCCAGATACGCAGTATTTT.

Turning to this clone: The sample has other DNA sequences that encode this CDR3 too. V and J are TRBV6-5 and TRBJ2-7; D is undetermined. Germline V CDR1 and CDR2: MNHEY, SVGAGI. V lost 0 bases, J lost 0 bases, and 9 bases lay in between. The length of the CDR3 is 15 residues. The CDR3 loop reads CASSYSSGPSYEQYF. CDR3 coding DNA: TGTGCCAGCAGTTACTCGTCGGGTCCCTCCTACGAGCAGTACTTC.

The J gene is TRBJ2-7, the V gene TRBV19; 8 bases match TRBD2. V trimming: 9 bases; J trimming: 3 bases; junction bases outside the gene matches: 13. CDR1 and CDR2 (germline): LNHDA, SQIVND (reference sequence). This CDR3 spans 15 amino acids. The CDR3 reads CASSFSAGANYEQYF. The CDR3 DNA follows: TGTGCCAGCTCCTTTTCAGCGGGAGCCAACTACGAGCAGTACTTC.

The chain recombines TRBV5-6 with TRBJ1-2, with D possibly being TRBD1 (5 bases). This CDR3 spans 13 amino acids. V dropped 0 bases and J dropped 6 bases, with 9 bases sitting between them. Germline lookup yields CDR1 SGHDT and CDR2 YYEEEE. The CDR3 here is CASSLDRLDGYTF. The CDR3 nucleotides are TGTGCCAGCAGCTTGGACAGGTTAGATGGCTACACCTTC.

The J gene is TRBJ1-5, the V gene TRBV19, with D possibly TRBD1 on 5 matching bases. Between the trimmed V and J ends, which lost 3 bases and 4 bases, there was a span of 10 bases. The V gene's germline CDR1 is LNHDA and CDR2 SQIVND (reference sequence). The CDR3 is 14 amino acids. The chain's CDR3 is CASSMEGWNQPQHF. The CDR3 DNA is TGTGCCAGTAGTATGGAGGGGTGGAATCAGCCCCAGCATTTT.

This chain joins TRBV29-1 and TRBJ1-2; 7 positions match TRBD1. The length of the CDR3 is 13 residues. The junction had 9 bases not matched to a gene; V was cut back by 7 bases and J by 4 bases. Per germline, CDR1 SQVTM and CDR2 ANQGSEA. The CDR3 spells CSAQGVSSYGYTF. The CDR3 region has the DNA TGCAGCGCCCAGGGGGTTTCGAGCTATGGCTACACCTTC.

The CDR3 here is CSVEDWGSRLTQYF. The CDR3 DNA reads TGCAGCGTTGAAGATTGGGGGTCCAGGTTGACCCAGTACTTC. The rearrangement joins TRBV29-1 to TRBJ2-5, with D perhaps assigned TRBD1 or TRBD2 (5 bases each). This CDR3 is 14 amino acids long. V dropped 0 bases and J dropped 7 bases, with 15 bases sitting between them. Per germline, CDR1 SQVTM and CDR2 ANQGSEA.

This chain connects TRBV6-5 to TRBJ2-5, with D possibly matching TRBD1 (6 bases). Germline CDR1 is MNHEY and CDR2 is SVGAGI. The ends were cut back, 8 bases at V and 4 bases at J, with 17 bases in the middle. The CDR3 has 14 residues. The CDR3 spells CASGGPRGTETQYF. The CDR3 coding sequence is TGTGCCAGCGGCGGTCCCAGGGGAACAGAGACCCAGTACTTC.